The source of this T cell receptor (beta chain) is a study of early T cells in non-severe SARS-CoV-2 infection (dated by TCRdb to 2020 to 2023). Notes on the research overall: Because TCR sequencing was done on bulk RNA from unsorted whole blood, the alpha and beta chains could not be paired.

Library prep was done by 5' RACE. TCRdb names NextSeq 500 as the instrument used. Unique molecular identifiers were attached to individual cDNA molecules in the TCR library protocol so that sequencing error and PCR bias could be corrected. Sequencing covered both TCR alpha and beta chains, and within each sample the abundances of alpha and beta sequences were tightly co-correlated. For the original study's pipeline: Decombinator V4 was used to perform V gene, J gene and CDR3 annotation of TCR sequences. Expanded TCRs were defined as changing significantly between any two time points under a Poisson model with p below 0.0001. TCR abundances were normalised to the total number of TCRs sequenced in each sample and reported as counts per million. TRAV1-2 paired with TRAJ12, TRAJ20 or TRAJ33 defined MAIT TCRs, while TRAV10 paired with TRAJ18 defined iNKT TCRs. VDJdb, accessed 1 November 2021, was searched for CMV, EBV and SARS-CoV-2 annotated TCRs, with TCRs annotated for multiple antigens excluded. The public sequencing data were trimmed at Q25 with fastp and processed into clonotypes with MiXCR by TCRdb, which kept only in-frame beta chains. Rows are combined by CDR3 protein, so each entry shows the most common genes and DNA. The V and J calls and clone size are TCRdb's, not the authors'. Across this sample there are roughly 67,000 distinct CDR3 sequences, with approximately 11% seen only once. The ten largest clones add up to approximately 5.9% of the sample.

Study-level results and caveats: VDJdb matching was skewed toward anti-spike CD8 responses and likely underestimated virus-specific expansions, missing private and CD4 specificities.

A remark on this clonotype: No cognate antigen has been identified for it. Base quality data are lacking; no much larger clone is found one base away.

The study was a case-control design nested within a healthcare worker cohort in London, UK, with weekly nasopharyngeal swab PCR tests and blood sampling. Between 23 and 31 March 2020, the week of the UK lockdown, healthcare workers were enrolled and then followed up weekly for as long as 16 weeks. From the germline V gene, CDR1 is SNHLY and CDR2 is FYNNEI. Trimming leaves V shorter by 7 bases and J shorter by 2 bases, with the junction holding 4 bases beyond the gene matches. The CDR3 spans 15 residues, from the cysteine through the phenylalanine. The entry retains the CDR3 DNA only, 45 bases that are in frame from base 1.

Material: whole blood. The chain was built from TRBV2 and TRBJ2-3; 12 central nucleotides agree with TRBD2. This clonotype originated in an adult who was a healthcare worker with PCR-confirmed SARS-CoV-2 infection or an uninfected control (not recorded which). The DNA reads TGTGCCAGCACCGGGACTAGCGGGTTCACAGATACGCAGTATTTT. It codes for CASTGTSGFTDTQYF.